Below, 23 T cell receptor beta chains from the same sample are listed, as sequenced in a study of OX40 agonist ivuxolimab in advanced cancers. The method was immunoSEQ multiplex PCR; TCRdb's version includes in-frame clones alone and lacks a portion of them. The data show about 28,000 clones, 82% seen once. Sequenced material: CD4+ or CD8+ T cells sorted from blood, taken in a trial of the OX40 agonist ivuxolimab. All receptors derive from an adult with an advanced solid tumor such as melanoma, head and neck, liver or kidney cancer.

The CDR3 here is CASSIPTREQFF. The CDR3 bases are TGTGCCAGTAGTATTCCAACGCGGGAGCAGTTCTTC. V gene TRBV19 combines with J gene TRBJ2-1, with D hard to call. Germline-derived CDR1 and CDR2 are LNHDA and SQIVND (reference sequence). Trimming removed 3 bases from V and 10 bases from J, with 10 bases in between. This CDR3 spans 12 amino acids.

The chain recombines TRBV7-9 with TRBJ2-5; D may be TRBD1 (6 bases). V lost 2 bases and J 3 bases, leaving 10 bases between the germline ends. Germline V lookup: CDR1 SEHNR, CDR2 FQNEAQ (reference sequence). The CDR3 sequence is 14 residues long. The CDR3 loop reads CASSLLQGKETQYF. CDR3 bases: TGTGCCAGCAGCTTATTACAGGGTAAAGAGACCCAGTACTTC. Full variable domain (remainder filled in from reference TRBV7-9 and TRBJ2-5): DTGVSQNPRHKITKRGQNVTFRCDPISEHNRLYWYRQTLGQGPEFLTYFQNEAQLEKSRLLSDRFSAERPKGSFSTLEIQRTEQGDSAMYLCASSLLQGKETQYFGPGTRLLVL.

This clone is deemed medium-sized. V usage is TRBV5-5 and J usage is TRBJ2-3; D is uncertain. V lost 0 bases and J 1 base, leaving 9 bases between the germline ends. This CDR3 has 15 amino acids. The V gene's germline CDR1 is SGHKS and CDR2 YYEKEE (reference sequence). The CDR3 is CASSLGTLGTDTQYF. DNA of the CDR3: TGTGCCAGCAGCTTGGGTACCCTGGGCACAGATACGCAGTATTTT. Complete variable domain (other parts from reference TRBV5-5 and TRBJ2-3): DAGVTQSPTHLIKTRGQQVTLRCSPISGHKSVSWYQQVLGQGPQFIFQYYEKEERGRGNFPDRFSARQFPNYSSELNVNALLLGDSALYLCASSLGTLGTDTQYFGPGTRLTVL.

The chain carries TRBV7-2 and TRBJ2-7; 8 positions match TRBD1. Per germline, CDR1 SGHTA and CDR2 FQGNSA. This CDR3 is 14 amino acids long. V lost 5 bases and J lost 2; bases outside the gene matches: 5. The CDR3 reads CASSVGTGAYEQYF. DNA of the CDR3: TGTGCCAGCAGCGTCGGGACAGGAGCCTACGAGCAGTACTTC.

The chain uses TRBV7-9 and TRBJ2-7; TRBD2 matches 7 bases. The CDR3 totals 14 residues. CDR1 is SEHNR and CDR2 is FQNEAQ in the germline V gene (reference sequence). V shed 6 bases and J 7 bases; nucleotides not matched to a gene: 12. The CDR3 loop is CASRPSGLGSEQYF. The CDR3 DNA reads as TGTGCCAGCAGACCTAGCGGCCTAGGGAGTGAGCAGTACTTC.

This clone appeared a single time. The chain recombines TRBV4-1 with TRBJ2-3; tentative D call: TRBD2 (5 bases). Germline V gives CDR1 MGHRA, CDR2 YSYEKL. V gave up 0 bases and J gave up 6 bases, with 13 bases separating them. The CDR3 is 15 residues long. DNA of the CDR3: TGCGCCAGCAGCCAAGATTCCCGGGAAGGGGATACGCAGTATTTT. Protein: CASSQDSREGDTQYF.

V gene TRBV27 combines with J gene TRBJ1-6, with a tentative D call TRBD1 (6 bases). CDR1 and CDR2 from the germline V gene are MNHEY and SMNVEV (reference sequence). The V end was cut by 8 bases, the J end by 9 bases, with 17 bases between. The CDR3 totals 14 residues. DNA for the CDR3: TGTGCCAGCCAGGGGCCAGGGTTTAGTTCACCCCTCCACTTT. Its protein is CASQGPGFSSPLHF.

The rearrangement uses TRBV6-1 and TRBJ1-6; a possible D gene is TRBD1 (5 bases). Germline assignment: CDR1 MNHNS and CDR2 SASEGT. This CDR3 is built from 12 residues. Trimming shortened V by 8 bases and J by 9 bases, and 11 bases separated the two germline ends. The CDR3 region is CASGGQGSPLHF. The CDR3 DNA reads as TGTGCCAGCGGAGGCCAGGGTTCACCCCTCCACTTT.

The gene calls are TRBV4-2 and TRBJ1-1; D is unresolved. Deletions cut 0 bases from V and 7 bases from J, with 12 bases between. This CDR3 has 14 amino acids. Germline V lookup: CDR1 LGHNA, CDR2 YNFKEQ. CDR3: CASSQDRWQLEAFF. The CDR3 DNA reads as TGTGCCAGCAGCCAAGATAGGTGGCAGCTTGAAGCTTTCTTT.

This clone came up once. This chain links TRBV10-3 with TRBJ2-1, with D unresolved. The V end lost 0 bases, the J end lost 12 bases, and 12 bases lay between the germline ends. Germline lookup yields CDR1 ENHRY and CDR2 SYGVKD. The CDR3 is made up of 13 amino acids. CDR3 amino acids: CAISESTHLGQFF. DNA of the CDR3: TGTGCCATCAGTGAGTCGACCCACCTCGGGCAGTTCTTC.

This clone counts as medium-sized. This chain links TRBV9 with TRBJ2-1; D might be TRBD1 (6 bases). The germline gives CDR1 SGDLS, CDR2 YYNGEE. The CDR3 extends over 14 amino acids. V lost 3 bases and J lost 4, with 11 bases in between. The CDR3 DNA reads as TGTGCCAGCAGCGACAGGGAAGGATACAATGAGCAGTTCTTC. Translation: CASSDREGYNEQFF.

This clone is medium-sized in the sample. The rearrangement links TRBV7-9 to TRBJ2-7; 7 bases match TRBD1. There are 13 residues in the CDR3. With V trimmed by 4 bases and J by 1 base, 1 base remained unmatched. In germline, CDR1 is SEHNR, CDR2 FQNEAQ (reference sequence). The CDR3 nucleotides are TGTGCCAGCAGCTCGGGACAGTCCTACGAGCAGTACTTC. Protein sequence: CASSSGQSYEQYF.

The CDR3 sequence: CASSPRDRALWPADEQYF. The CDR3 nucleotides are TGTGCCAGCAGCCCCCGGGACAGGGCTCTCTGGCCGGCGGACGAGCAGTACTTC. V usage is TRBV2 and J usage is TRBJ2-5, with 9 bases identical to TRBD1. The J call may be wrong; the DNA end is better matched by TRBJ2-7. This CDR3 spans 18 amino acids. Germline lookup yields CDR1 SNHLY and CDR2 FYNNEI.

The chain uses TRBV15 and TRBJ1-2, with a weak D call TRBD1 (5 bases). CDR3 length: 15 amino acids. V lost 0 bases to trimming and J lost 7 bases, with 15 bases between them. Germline assignment: CDR1 LNHNV and CDR2 YYDKDF (reference sequence). The CDR3, as DNA: TGTGCCACCAGCAGAGATCAGGACATCCGGGGTGGCTACACCTTC. Translating gives CATSRDQDIRGGYTF.

This clone was recorded a few times. V and J are TRBV5-1 and TRBJ2-1; D not certain. This CDR3 has 13 amino acids. Germline CDR1 SGHRS, CDR2 YFSETQ. Trimming stripped 2 bases from V and 6 bases from J, with 9 bases between. CDR3 region: CASSFDTGNEQFF. The CDR3 bases are TGCGCCAGCAGCTTCGACACCGGCAATGAGCAGTTCTTC.

The chain carries TRBV7-2 and TRBJ2-3, with D perhaps TRBD2 (6 bases). V shed 4 bases and J shed 5 bases, with 10 bases lying between them. The CDR3 has 13 amino acids. Looked up from germline, CDR1 is SGHTA and CDR2 is FQGNSA. The CDR3 spells CASSWGEIDTQYF. CDR3 in DNA: TGTGCCAGCAGCTGGGGGGAAATAGATACGCAGTATTTT.

The chain links TRBV7-8 to TRBJ2-5, with D perhaps given as TRBD1 or TRBD2 (6 bases each). This CDR3 comprises 15 residues. Trimming took 1 base from V and 5 from J, leaving 14 bases between them. In germline, CDR1 is SGHVS, CDR2 FQNEAQ. The CDR3 reads CASSLEVGGQETQYF. DNA of the CDR3: TGTGCCAGCAGCTTAGAGGTGGGGGGCCAGGAGACCCAGTACTTC.

The sample holds many counts of this clone. This chain uses TRBV10-3 with TRBJ1-4; 8 nucleotides line up with TRBD1. Germline V lookup: CDR1 ENHRY, CDR2 SYGVKD. With V trimmed by 0 bases and J by 4 bases, 1 base remained unmatched. The CDR3 runs to 15 residues. The CDR3 bases are TGTGCCATCAGTGAGTCGGGACAGGATAATGAAAAACTGTTTTTT. Its translation: CAISESGQDNEKLFF.

This sequence joins TRBV7-2 and TRBJ2-5; 7 nucleotides agree with TRBD1. The trim removed 7 bases at V and 2 bases at J, leaving 4 bases unmatched. This CDR3 contains 13 residues. Germline-derived CDR1 and CDR2 are SGHTA and FQGNSA. This CDR3 reads CASTQTGQETQYF. Written as DNA, the CDR3 is TGTGCCAGCACCCAGACAGGGCAAGAGACCCAGTACTTC.

The sample holds a few counts of this clone. Relative to the germline gene, one junction end is altered; a read error may explain this. The V gene is TRBV27, the J gene TRBJ2-1; D is tentatively TRBD1 or TRBD2 (5 bases each). CDR3 length: 12 amino acids. In germline, CDR1 is MNHEY, CDR2 SMNVEV (reference sequence). The CDR3 loop reads CASGMIGDPQVF. CDR3 in DNA: TGTGCCAGCGGTATGATTGGGGACCCCCAGGTCTTC.

The chain couples TRBV5-1 to TRBJ1-5; D perhaps matches TRBD1 (6 bases). The germline CDR1 and CDR2 sequences are SGHRS and YFSETQ. Trimming shortened V by 1 base and J by 0 bases, and 8 bases separated the two germline ends. CDR3 length: 15 amino acids. CDR3 DNA: TGCGCCAGCAGCTTGACAGGGTATAGCAATCAGCCCCAGCATTTT. Translated: CASSLTGYSNQPQHF.

In its sample, this clone was seen once. This rearrangement joins TRBV7-9 to TRBJ2-2; no reliable D call. With 8 bases removed from V and 0 bases from J, the gap between germline ends came to 7 bases. CDR3 length: 13 amino acids. Per germline, CDR1 SEHNR and CDR2 FQNEAQ (reference sequence). CDR3 protein: CASGISNTGELFF. CDR3 DNA: TGTGCCAGCGGGATCTCGAACACCGGGGAGCTGTTTTTT.

The chain is built from TRBV7-9 and TRBJ2-3, with TRBD2 matching 7 bases. The length of the CDR3 is 17 residues. Trimming at V came to 5 bases and at J to 0 bases, leaving 11 bases not matched to a gene. Germline V lookup: CDR1 SEHNR, CDR2 FQNEAQ (reference sequence). CDR3 region: CASSPIVAGASTDTQYF. In nucleotides, the CDR3 is TGTGCCAGCAGCCCTATCGTGGCGGGAGCTAGCACAGATACGCAGTATTTT.